This T cell receptor (beta chain) was found in a study of cytomegalovirus exposure and HLA in healthy donors. Whole-study results and caveats: Across donors, presence/absence analyses took sequencing depth to be roughly uniform. TCR beta chains numbering about 160 were designated cytomegalovirus-associated. Later analysis associated a missense DCLRE1C variant with TCR beta V- and J-gene trimming.

Though probably carrying unrecorded immune exposures, donors were nominally healthy at sampling. The CDR3 contains 15 residues. Germline V CDR1 and CDR2: SGHTA, FQGNSA. J lost 2 bases, V lost 7 bases, and 10 bases had no gene match. Turning to this clone: Its antigen is not identified.

The PCR contained 60 Vbeta and 13 Jbeta primers. This table comes from immunoSEQ multiplex PCR, and its TCRdb copy is limited to in-frame clones, with some not included. The sample records some 99,000 clones, about two thirds being singletons. V and J are TRBV7-2 and TRBJ2-5; 7 bases agree with TRBD1. This receptor was taken from a female donor in good health and CMV-seronegative. The sample was PBMCs. The CDR3 spells CASTLSRQGQETQYF. Here the CDR3 DNA reads TGTGCCAGCACCCTATCGAGACAGGGACAAGAGACCCAGTACTTC.